The 19 T cell receptor beta chains below were found in one sample sequenced in a study of Graves' ophthalmopathy and Graves' hyperthyroidism (dated by TCRdb to 2016 to 2019). For sequencing, an Illumina HiSeq 2000 was employed. For repertoire sequencing, TCR beta CDR3 regions were amplified from RNA transcripts. HTBI primers and the Qiagen OneStep RT-PCR kit were used in a first-round RT-PCR, which was followed by a second-round multiplex PCR, size selection and purification. The public reads were quality trimmed at Q25 with fastp and then assembled into clones with MiXCR by TCRdb, keeping productive beta chains. Each CDR3 protein appears once, grouped with its most common genes and DNA. This sample is represented by about 170,000 distinct CDR3 sequences; around two fifths of them were singletons. Of the sample, approximately 6.3% falls within the top ten clones. Specimen: peripheral blood. The receptors derive from a woman aged 40 to 55 with Graves' ophthalmopathy. Donor details come from another sample of the same person, matched by shared clones.

This clonotype was recorded many times. The genes are TRBV7-2 and TRBJ2-5; no clear D. V lost 5 bases and J lost 7, with 20 bases in between. Looked up from germline, CDR1 is SGHTA and CDR2 is FQGNSA. The CDR3 is 15 amino acids. CDR3 sequence reads: CASSQDGAPLRTQYF. The CDR3 coding sequence is TGTGCCAGCAGCCAAGACGGAGCCCCCCTGAGGACCCAGTACTTC. Filled out from reference TRBV7-2 and TRBJ2-5, the complete variable domain reads GAGVSQSPSNKVTEKGKDVELRCDPISGHTALYWYRQSLGQGLEFLIYFQGNSAPDKSGLPSDRFSAERTGGSVSTLTIQRTQQEDSAVYLCASSQDGAPLRTQYFGPGTRLLVL.

This clonotype was found many times. The chain links TRBV3-1 to TRBJ1-2, with 7 bases matching TRBD1. The V gene end was trimmed by 0 bases and the J gene end by 1 base; junction bases not matched to a gene: 8. CDR3 size: 17 residues. CDR1 is LGHDT and CDR2 is YNNKEL in the germline V gene (reference sequence). The CDR3 protein is CASSQDDRVINNYGYTF. In DNA form, the CDR3 reads TGTGCCAGCAGCCAAGATGACAGGGTGATTAATAACTATGGCTACACCTTC.

This clonotype was found many times. The genes are TRBV7-9 and TRBJ2-1, with 9 bases identical to TRBD2. CDR3 length equals 17 residues. V was pared by 5 bases and J by 3 bases, with 11 bases of the junction left unmatched. The germline gives CDR1 SEHNR, CDR2 FQNEAQ (reference sequence). CDR3: CASSPKKRLAVYNEQFF. The CDR3 bases are TGTGCCAGCAGCCCCAAAAAGAGACTAGCGGTCTACAATGAGCAGTTCTTC.

This rearrangement joins TRBV28 to TRBJ1-1; possible D gene TRBD1, 5 bases. V was cut by 6 bases and J by 2 bases, with 10 bases left in between. CDR1 and CDR2 (germline): MDHEN, SYDVKM. CDR3 length: 13 residues. The CDR3 DNA reads as TGTGCCAGCAGACGACAGTTAAACACTGAAGCTTTCTTT. This codes for CASRRQLNTEAFF.

This clonotype was found many times. This chain uses TRBV10-3 with TRBJ2-5, with D possibly matching TRBD1 (6 bases). V gave up 2 bases and J gave up 5 bases, with 15 bases separating them. There are 15 residues in the CDR3. Germline lookup yields CDR1 ENHRY and CDR2 SYGVKD. The CDR3 DNA is TGTGCCATCAGTGAGGTGGCAGGGGAACGGGAGACCCAGTACTTC. Translation gives CAISEVAGERETQYF.

The chain uses TRBV6-2 or TRBV6-3 and TRBJ1-2; D is unresolved. This CDR3 region has 12 residues. Trimming took 6 bases from V and 7 from J, leaving 12 bases between them. Germline V gene data show CDR1 as MNHEY and CDR2 as SVGEGT. CDR3 DNA sequence: TGTGCCAGCAGGGGCGGAAGGCTTGGCTACACCTTC. Protein: CASRGGRLGYTF.

This clonotype was recorded many times. The CDR3 nucleotides are TGTGCCACCAGCAGAGTGTCTGATTCACCCCTCCACTTT. Protein sequence: CATSRVSDSPLHF. This rearrangement joins TRBV15 to TRBJ1-6; D ambiguous. The CDR3 runs to 13 residues. With 1 base removed from V and 8 bases from J, the gap between germline ends came to 6 bases. Germline V gives CDR1 LNHNV, CDR2 YYDKDF (reference sequence).

The chain couples TRBV6-1 to TRBJ1-5; a possible D gene is TRBD1 (5 bases). CDR1 is MNHNS, CDR2 SASEGT, per germline. The CDR3 is made up of 13 amino acids. The germline V and J ends were trimmed by 7 bases and 6 bases, with 13 bases remaining between them. This CDR3 is CASIRESSQPQHF. In nucleotides, the CDR3 is TGTGCCAGCATCAGGGAATCGAGTCAGCCCCAGCATTTT.

Ten or more counts support this clonotype. The chain has TRBV28 and TRBJ2-7, with D possibly called TRBD1 or TRBD2 (5 bases each). From germline, CDR1 is MDHEN and CDR2 SYDVKM. V was cut by 5 bases and J by 6 bases, with 14 bases left in between. The CDR3 covers 13 residues. In DNA form, the CDR3 reads TGTGCCAGCAGTCCCGGTGGGGGATCCGAGCAGTACTTC. Amino acids: CASSPGGGSEQYF.

This clonotype has a handful of counts. V usage is TRBV7-8 and J usage is TRBJ2-2; 9 nucleotides line up with TRBD2. The junction had 11 bases not matched to a gene; V was cut back by 7 bases and J by 8 bases. In germline, CDR1 is SGHVS, CDR2 FQNEAQ. This CDR3 comprises 15 residues. The CDR3 DNA sequence: TGTGCCAGCAATGGGGGCGGGAGGGCCTTAGGGGAGCTGTTTTTT. This sequence encodes CASNGGGRALGELFF.

This clonotype was recorded at least ten times. The rearrangement links TRBV30 to TRBJ1-2; possible D gene TRBD1, 6 bases. CDR1 and CDR2 from the germline V gene are GTSNPN and SVGIG (reference sequence). The V gene lost 0 bases and the J gene lost 7 bases, with 9 bases spanning the gap. The CDR3 consists of 12 residues. The CDR3 here is CAWSVGRGGYTF. As DNA, the CDR3 is TGTGCCTGGAGTGTGGGCAGGGGTGGCTACACCTTC.

This CDR3 is CATSRGTRDEQYF. The CDR3 coding sequence is TGTGCCACCAGCAGAGGCACTCGGGACGAGCAGTACTTC. The chain recombines TRBV15 with TRBJ2-7; no clear D. The CDR3 is made up of 13 amino acids. The ends were cut back, 1 base at V and 5 bases at J, with 9 bases in the middle. Germline-derived CDR1 and CDR2 are LNHNV and YYDKDF (reference sequence).

This clonotype has at least ten counts. The rearrangement joins TRBV7-2 to TRBJ2-5; maybe TRBD1 (6 bases). The length of the CDR3 is 16 residues. CDR1 is SGHTA, CDR2 FQGNSA, per germline. V was clipped by 0 bases and J by 3 bases, with 14 bases between them. CDR3 amino acids: CASSLAGAERKETQYF. The CDR3 DNA sequence: TGTGCCAGCAGCTTAGCGGGGGCGGAGCGGAAAGAGACCCAGTACTTC.

For this clonotype: The junction departs from germline at one end; a sequencing error may be responsible. The V gene is TRBV6-2 or TRBV6-3, the J gene TRBJ1-1; tentative D call: TRBD1 (5 bases). The CDR3 runs 13 residues. CDR1 is MNHEY, CDR2 SVGEGT, per germline. DNA of the CDR3: TGTGCCAGCAGGCTGGGGGTGAATACTGAAGCTTTCTTT. This encodes CASRLGVNTEAFF.

The table lists this clonotype with many counts. V usage is TRBV28 and J usage is TRBJ1-5; 9 bases match TRBD1. The CDR3 totals 16 residues. Unmatched junction bases numbered 11, after V lost 5 bases and J lost 6 bases. The germline CDR1 and CDR2 sequences are MDHEN and SYDVKM. CDR3 DNA: TGTGCCAGCAGTATAATAGGACAGGGGACCTCTCAGCCCCAGCATTTT. This translates into CASSIIGQGTSQPQHF.

This clonotype was recorded at least ten times. The chain links TRBV6-5 to TRBJ1-1, with 7 bases matching TRBD1. This CDR3 is built from 13 residues. The V gene's germline CDR1 is MNHEY and CDR2 SVGAGI. V shed 3 bases, J shed 5 bases, and the junction held 3 bases outside the gene matches. The CDR3: CASSYNRGTEAFF. The CDR3 DNA reads as TGTGCCAGCAGTTATAACAGGGGTACTGAAGCTTTCTTT.

The V and J genes are TRBV6-2 or TRBV6-3 and TRBJ1-1; weak D call: TRBD1 (6 bases). The V end lost 6 bases, the J end lost 6 bases, and 23 bases lay between the germline ends. The germline V gene encodes CDR1 MNHEY and CDR2 SVGEGT. This CDR3 contains 16 residues. In DNA, the CDR3 is TGTGCCAGCAGAAGACCCGGGACAACAGGGAGCCCTGAAGCTTTCTTT. Protein sequence: CASRRPGTTGSPEAFF.

This clonotype was seen at least ten times. J is TRBJ2-7 and V is TRBV12-3 or TRBV12-4, with D tentatively TRBD1 (5 bases). The CDR3 has 12 residues. V lost 6 bases, J lost 6 bases, and 12 bases lay in between. CDR3 sequence: CASRTQGSEQYF. In nucleotides, the CDR3 is TGTGCCAGCAGGACGCAGGGAAGCGAGCAGTACTTC.

The genes are TRBV6-1 and TRBJ1-2; maybe TRBD1 (5 bases). There are 14 residues in the CDR3. V shed 6 bases and J shed 4 bases, with 15 bases lying between them. CDR1 and CDR2 (germline): MNHNS, SASEGT. For the CDR3, the DNA is TGTGCCAGCAGCGTTCGGGGGAGGAGCTATGGCTACACCTTC. Protein product: CASSVRGRSYGYTF.